The 10 T cell receptor beta chains below come from one sample, sequenced in a study of response to subunit inactivated influenza vaccine. TCRdb called the RT-PCR reads again in MiXCR, with one record for every CDR3 protein. The data contain hundreds of thousands of distinct CDR3 sequences, less than 30% of them singletons. The source material was CD4+ T cells sorted from PBMCs, sampled more than 4 days after vaccination. These receptors were collected from a man in his fifties who received an inactivated influenza vaccine.

The chain joins TRBV29-1 to TRBJ2-5; D perhaps matches TRBD2 (5 bases). This CDR3 has 14 residues. V was trimmed by 3 bases and J by 5 bases, leaving 16 bases between them. The germline V gene has CDR1 SQVTM and CDR2 ANQGSEA. CDR3 sequence reads: CSVDPVLGSETQYF. In nucleotides, the CDR3 is TGCAGCGTTGACCCCGTACTGGGGAGTGAGACCCAGTACTTC.

V and J are TRBV6-1 and TRBJ2-3; D is unclear. With 3 bases removed from V and 6 bases from J, the gap between germline ends came to 10 bases. The length of the CDR3 is 13 residues. From germline, CDR1 is MNHNS and CDR2 SASEGT. This CDR3 is CASSDWDMDTQYF. The CDR3 DNA reads TGTGCCAGCAGTGATTGGGATATGGATACGCAGTATTTT.

The CDR3 nucleotides are TGTGCCAGCAGCCGCACAAGATTCGGGACAGGGTTAGACGAGCAGTACTTC. Its translation is CASSRTRFGTGLDEQYF. V is TRBV4-2 and J is TRBJ2-7; TRBD1 matches 9 bases. The junction had 15 bases not matched to a gene; V was cut back by 4 bases and J by 5 bases. Germline V gene sequence: CDR1 LGHNA, CDR2 YNFKEQ. The CDR3 totals 17 residues.

This clonotype was observed a few times. This rearrangement joins TRBV3-1 to TRBJ2-5; D gene unclear. V was cut by 2 bases and J by 4 bases, with 11 bases left in between. Germline values: CDR1 LGHDT, CDR2 YNNKEL (reference sequence). The CDR3 loop spans 14 amino acids. CDR3: CASSQHDWGETQYF. CDR3 bases: TGTGCCAGCAGCCAACACGACTGGGGAGAGACCCAGTACTTC.

The CDR3 bases are TGCGCCAGCAGCTTTAGCGGGAGGGACACAGATACGCAGTATTTT. Amino acids: CASSFSGRDTDTQYF. V is TRBV5-1 and J is TRBJ2-3; 11 nucleotides line up with TRBD2. Germline V gene lookup returns CDR1 SGHRS and CDR2 YFSETQ. Germline trimming cut 2 bases from V and 2 bases from J; bases unmatched to any gene: 1. CDR3 length: 15 amino acids.

The CDR3 reads CSVAGGSSDTQYF. The CDR3 region has the DNA TGCAGCGTCGCGGGGGGAAGCTCAGATACGCAGTATTTT. The genes are TRBV29-1 and TRBJ2-3, with 8 bases matching TRBD2. V lost 6 bases and J lost 4; bases outside the gene matches: 6. CDR1 is SQVTM and CDR2 is ANQGSEA in the germline V gene. The CDR3 sequence is 13 residues long.

The rearrangement uses TRBV27 and TRBJ2-2; no clear D. With 0 bases removed from V and 4 bases from J, the gap between germline ends came to 6 bases. The CDR3 totals 14 residues. Per germline, CDR1 MNHEY and CDR2 SMNVEV (reference sequence). The CDR3 coding sequence is TGTGCCAGCAGTTTATCGTCGGCCACCGGGGAGCTGTTTTTT. This encodes CASSLSSATGELFF.

This clonotype was observed a handful of times. CDR3 coding DNA: TGTGCCAGCAGCAGCGACTCGATCCCTTCCTACGAGCAGTACTTC. It specifies CASSSDSIPSYEQYF. The chain employs TRBV7-2 and TRBJ2-7; D unresolved. The germline V gene has CDR1 SGHTA and CDR2 FQGNSA. V lost 5 bases and J lost 1, with 15 bases in between. The CDR3 has 15 amino acids.

The genes are TRBV7-2 and TRBJ2-7; TRBD1 aligns across 9 bases. The V and J ends lost 5 bases and 6 bases, in that order; junction bases with no gene match: 5. The CDR3 consists of 13 residues. Germline CDR1 is SGHTA and CDR2 is FQGNSA. CDR3 amino acids: CASSIGQGSEQYF. The CDR3 bases are TGTGCCAGCAGCATCGGACAGGGGAGCGAGCAGTACTTC.

The rearrangement links TRBV6-2 or TRBV6-3 to TRBJ2-7; D is perhaps TRBD2 (5 bases). CDR3 size: 15 residues. V lost 6 bases and J 4 bases, leaving 19 bases between the germline ends. Germline lookup yields CDR1 MNHEY and CDR2 SVGEGT. The CDR3 protein is CASRGTRSNVYEQYF. CDR3 nucleotide sequence: TGTGCCAGCAGGGGTACTAGGAGCAACGTATACGAGCAGTACTTC.